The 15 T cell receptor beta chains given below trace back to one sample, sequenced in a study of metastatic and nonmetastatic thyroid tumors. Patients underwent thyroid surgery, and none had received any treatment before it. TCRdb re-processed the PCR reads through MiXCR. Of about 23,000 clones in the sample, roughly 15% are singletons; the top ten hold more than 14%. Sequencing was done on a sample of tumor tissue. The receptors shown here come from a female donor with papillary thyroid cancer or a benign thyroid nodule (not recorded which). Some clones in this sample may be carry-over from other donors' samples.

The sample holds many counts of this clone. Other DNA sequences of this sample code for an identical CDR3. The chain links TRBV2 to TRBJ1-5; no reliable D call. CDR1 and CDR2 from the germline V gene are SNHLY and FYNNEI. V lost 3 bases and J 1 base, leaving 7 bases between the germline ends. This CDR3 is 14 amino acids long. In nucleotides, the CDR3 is TGTGCCAGCAGTGATCGCAGGAGCAATCAGCCCCAGCATTTT. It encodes CASSDRRSNQPQHF. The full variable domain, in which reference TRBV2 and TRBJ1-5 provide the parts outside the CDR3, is EPEVTQTPSHQVTQMGQEVILRCVPISNHLYFYWYRQILGQKVEFLVSFYNNEISEKSEIFDDQFSVERPDGSNFTLKIRSTKLEDSAMYFCASSDRRSNQPQHFGDGTRLSIL.

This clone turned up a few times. In DNA, the CDR3 is TGTGCCAGCAGCGCAGGCGGGGCCCCCCCCTACAATGAGCAGTTCTTC. Translating gives CASSAGGAPPYNEQFF. The V gene is TRBV9, the J gene TRBJ2-1, with D maybe TRBD2 (6 bases). This CDR3 contains 16 residues. The V gene lost 3 bases and the J gene lost 2 bases, with 15 bases spanning the gap. Germline values: CDR1 SGDLS, CDR2 YYNGEE.

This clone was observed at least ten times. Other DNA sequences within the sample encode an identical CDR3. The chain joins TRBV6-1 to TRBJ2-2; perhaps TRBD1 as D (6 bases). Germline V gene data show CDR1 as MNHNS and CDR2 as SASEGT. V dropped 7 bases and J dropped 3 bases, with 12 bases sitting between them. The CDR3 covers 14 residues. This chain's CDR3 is CASTGTPDTGELFF. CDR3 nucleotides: TGTGCCAGCACGGGGACACCAGACACCGGGGAGCTGTTTTTT.

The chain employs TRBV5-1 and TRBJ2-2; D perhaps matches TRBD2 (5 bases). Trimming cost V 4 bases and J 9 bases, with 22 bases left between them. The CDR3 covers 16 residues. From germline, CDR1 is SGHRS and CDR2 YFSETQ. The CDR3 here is CASSPAVGSGSRELFF. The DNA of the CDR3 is TGCGCCAGCAGCCCTGCGGTCGGTAGTGGGAGCCGGGAGCTGTTTTTT.

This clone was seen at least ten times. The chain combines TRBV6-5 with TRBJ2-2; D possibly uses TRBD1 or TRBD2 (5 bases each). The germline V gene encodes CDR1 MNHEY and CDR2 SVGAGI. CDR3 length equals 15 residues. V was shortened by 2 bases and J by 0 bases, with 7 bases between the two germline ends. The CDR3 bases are TGTGCCAGCAGTTACGAGGGGCCGAACACCGGGGAGCTGTTTTTT. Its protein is CASSYEGPNTGELFF.

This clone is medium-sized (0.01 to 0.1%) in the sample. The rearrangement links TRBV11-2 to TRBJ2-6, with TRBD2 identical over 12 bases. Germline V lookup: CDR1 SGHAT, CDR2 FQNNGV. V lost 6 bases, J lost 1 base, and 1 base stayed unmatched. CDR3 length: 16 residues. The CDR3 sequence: CASRTSGGSGANVLTF. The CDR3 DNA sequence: TGTGCCAGCAGGACTAGCGGGGGTTCTGGGGCCAACGTCCTGACTTTC.

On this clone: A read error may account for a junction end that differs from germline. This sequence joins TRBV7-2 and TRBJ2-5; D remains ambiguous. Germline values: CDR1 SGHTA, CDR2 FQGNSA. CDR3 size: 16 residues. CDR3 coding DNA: TGTGCCAGCATCTTAAGACCAGGCTCTATCCAAGAGACCCAGTACTTC. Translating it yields CASILRPGSIQETQYF.

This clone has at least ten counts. CDR3 amino acids: CASSFVDRGQETQYF. The CDR3 coding sequence is TGTGCCAGCAGTTTTGTGGACAGGGGACAAGAGACCCAGTACTTC. The chain uses TRBV28 and TRBJ2-5; 9 nucleotides match TRBD1. Germline CDR1 and CDR2: MDHEN and SYDVKM. Trimming removed 3 bases from V and 2 bases from J; junction bases left unmatched: 4. The CDR3 has 15 residues.

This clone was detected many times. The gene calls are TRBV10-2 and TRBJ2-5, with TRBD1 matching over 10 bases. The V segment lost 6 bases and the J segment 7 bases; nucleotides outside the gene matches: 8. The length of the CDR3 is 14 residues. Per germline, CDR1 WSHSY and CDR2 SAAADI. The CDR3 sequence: CASSPGTGVGTQYF. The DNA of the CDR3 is TGCGCCAGCAGCCCCGGGACAGGGGTGGGGACCCAGTACTTC.

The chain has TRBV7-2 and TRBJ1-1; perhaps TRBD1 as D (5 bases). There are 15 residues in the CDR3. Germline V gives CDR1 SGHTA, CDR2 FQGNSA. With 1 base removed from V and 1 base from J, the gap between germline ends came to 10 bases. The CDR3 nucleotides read TGTGCCAGCAGCTTAGGACGGGGGAGGAACACTGAAGCTTTCTTT. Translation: CASSLGRGRNTEAFF.

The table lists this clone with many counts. The CDR3 loop reads CASSEVAGDEQYF. The CDR3 region has the DNA TGTGCCAGCAGTGAAGTGGCCGGGGACGAGCAGTACTTC. V is TRBV25-1 and J is TRBJ2-7; D is perhaps TRBD2 (5 bases). The germline CDR1 and CDR2 sequences are MGHDK and SYGVNS. The V and J ends lost 2 bases and 5 bases respectively, with 10 bases between them. This CDR3 has 13 residues.

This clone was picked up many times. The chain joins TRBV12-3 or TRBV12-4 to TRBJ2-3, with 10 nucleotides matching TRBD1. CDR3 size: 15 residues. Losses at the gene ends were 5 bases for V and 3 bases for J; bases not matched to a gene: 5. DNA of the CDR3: TGTGCCAGCAGTACCGGGACAGGGGAGACAGATACGCAGTATTTT. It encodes CASSTGTGETDTQYF.

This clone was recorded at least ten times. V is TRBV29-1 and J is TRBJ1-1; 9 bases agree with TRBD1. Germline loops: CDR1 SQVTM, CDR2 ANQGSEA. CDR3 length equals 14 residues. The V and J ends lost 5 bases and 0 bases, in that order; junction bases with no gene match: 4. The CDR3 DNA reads TGCAGCGTTTCCGGGACAGGGTTGAACACTGAAGCTTTCTTT. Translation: CSVSGTGLNTEAFF.

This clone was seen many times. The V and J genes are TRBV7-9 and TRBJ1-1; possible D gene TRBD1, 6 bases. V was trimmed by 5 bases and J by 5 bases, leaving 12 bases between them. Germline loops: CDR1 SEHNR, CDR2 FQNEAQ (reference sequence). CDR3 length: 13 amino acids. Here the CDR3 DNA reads TGTGCCAGCAGCCCCCGGGACACTACTGAAGCTTTCTTT. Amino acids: CASSPRDTTEAFF.

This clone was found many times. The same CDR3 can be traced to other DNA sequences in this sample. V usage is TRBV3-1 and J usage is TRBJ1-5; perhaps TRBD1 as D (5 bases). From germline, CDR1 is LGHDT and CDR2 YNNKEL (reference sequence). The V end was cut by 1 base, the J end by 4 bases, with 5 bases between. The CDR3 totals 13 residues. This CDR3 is CASSQGQNQPQHF. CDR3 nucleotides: TGTGCCAGCAGCCAAGGACAGAATCAGCCCCAGCATTTT. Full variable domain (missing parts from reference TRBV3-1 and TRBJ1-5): DTAVSQTPKYLVTQMGNDKSIKCEQNLGHDTMYWYKQDSKKFLKIMFSYNNKELIINETVPNRFSPKSPDKAHLNLHINSLELGDSAVYFCASSQGQNQPQHFGDGTRLSIL.